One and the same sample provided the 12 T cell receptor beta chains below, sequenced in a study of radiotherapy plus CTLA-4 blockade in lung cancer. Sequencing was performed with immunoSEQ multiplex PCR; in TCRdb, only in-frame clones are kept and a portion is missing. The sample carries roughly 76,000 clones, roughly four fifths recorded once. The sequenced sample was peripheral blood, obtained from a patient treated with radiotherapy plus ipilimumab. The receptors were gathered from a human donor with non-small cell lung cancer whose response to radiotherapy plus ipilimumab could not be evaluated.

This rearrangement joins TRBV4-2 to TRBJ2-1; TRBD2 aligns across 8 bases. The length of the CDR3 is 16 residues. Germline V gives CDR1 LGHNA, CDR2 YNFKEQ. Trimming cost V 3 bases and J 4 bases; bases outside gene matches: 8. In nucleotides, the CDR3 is TGTGCCAGCAGCCAGGCACTAGCGGACCAATACAATGAGCAGTTCTTC. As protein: CASSQALADQYNEQFF.

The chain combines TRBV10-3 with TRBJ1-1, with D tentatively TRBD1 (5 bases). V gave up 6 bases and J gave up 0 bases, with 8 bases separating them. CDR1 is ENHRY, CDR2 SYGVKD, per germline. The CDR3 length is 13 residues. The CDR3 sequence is CAIRQGMNTEAFF. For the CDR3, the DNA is TGTGCCATCAGGCAGGGCATGAACACTGAAGCTTTCTTT.

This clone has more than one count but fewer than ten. CDR3 nucleotide sequence: TGTGCCAGCAGTTCGACAAGGGGACAGTATGAAAAACTGTTTTTT. Translated: CASSSTRGQYEKLFF. The chain has TRBV27 and TRBJ1-4, with 7 bases fitting TRBD1. CDR3 length: 15 residues. The V segment lost 4 bases and the J segment 6 bases; nucleotides outside the gene matches: 8. CDR1 is MNHEY and CDR2 is SMNVEV in the germline V gene (reference sequence).

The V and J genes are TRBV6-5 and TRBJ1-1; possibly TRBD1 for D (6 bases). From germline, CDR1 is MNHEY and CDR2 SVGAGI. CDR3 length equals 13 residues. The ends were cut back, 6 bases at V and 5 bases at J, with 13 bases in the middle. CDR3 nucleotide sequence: TGTGCCAGCAGCCAGGGTAGGGGGACTGAAGCTTTCTTT. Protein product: CASSQGRGTEAFF.

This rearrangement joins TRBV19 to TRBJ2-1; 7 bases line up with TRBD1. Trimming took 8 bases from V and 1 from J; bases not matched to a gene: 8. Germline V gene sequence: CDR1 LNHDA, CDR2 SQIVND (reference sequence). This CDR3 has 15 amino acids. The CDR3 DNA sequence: TGTGCCAGTCGAAAGGGACAGCTGTCCTACAATGAGCAGTTCTTC. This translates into CASRKGQLSYNEQFF. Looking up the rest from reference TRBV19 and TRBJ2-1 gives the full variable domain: DGGITQSPKYLFRKEGQNVTLSCEQNLNHDAMYWYRQDPGQGLRLIYYSQIVNDFQKGDIAEGYSVSREKKESFPLTVTSAQKNPTAFYLCASRKGQLSYNEQFFGPGTRLTVL.

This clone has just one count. CDR3 DNA sequence: TGTGCCAGCAGCTTATCCCCCATCCCCATGAACACTGAAGCTTTCTTT. This sequence encodes CASSLSPIPMNTEAFF. The chain combines TRBV7-9 with TRBJ1-1; D is undetermined. This CDR3 is 16 amino acids long. Deletions cut 2 bases from V and 0 bases from J, with 13 bases between. CDR1 is SEHNR, CDR2 FQNEAQ, per germline (reference sequence). Together with reference TRBV7-9 and TRBJ1-1, the CDR3 gives the full variable domain: DTGVSQNPRHKITKRGQNVTFRCDPISEHNRLYWYRQTLGQGPEFLTYFQNEAQLEKSRLLSDRFSAERPKGSFSTLEIQRTEQGDSAMYLCASSLSPIPMNTEAFFGQGTRLTVV.

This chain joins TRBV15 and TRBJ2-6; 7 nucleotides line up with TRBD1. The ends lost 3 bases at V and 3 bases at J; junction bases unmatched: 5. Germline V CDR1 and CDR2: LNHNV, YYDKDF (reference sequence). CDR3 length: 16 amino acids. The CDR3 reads CATSRYRGGGANVLTF. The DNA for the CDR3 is TGTGCCACCAGCAGGTACAGGGGTGGTGGGGCCAACGTCCTGACTTTC.

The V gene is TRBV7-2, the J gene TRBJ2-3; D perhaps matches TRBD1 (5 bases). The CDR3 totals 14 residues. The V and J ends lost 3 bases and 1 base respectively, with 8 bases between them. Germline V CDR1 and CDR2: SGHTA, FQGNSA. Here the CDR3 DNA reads TGTGCCAGCAGCTTGATACAGGGCACAGATACGCAGTATTTT. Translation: CASSLIQGTDTQYF.

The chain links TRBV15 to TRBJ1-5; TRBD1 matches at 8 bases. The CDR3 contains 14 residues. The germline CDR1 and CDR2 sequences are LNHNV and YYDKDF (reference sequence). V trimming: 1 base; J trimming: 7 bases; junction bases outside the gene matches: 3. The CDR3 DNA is TGTGCCACCAGCAGAGTACAGGGGGAGCAGCCCCAGCATTTT. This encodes CATSRVQGEQPQHF. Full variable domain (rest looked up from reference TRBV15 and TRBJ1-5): DAMVIQNPRYQVTQFGKPVTLSCSQTLNHNVMYWYQQKSSQAPKLLFHYYDKDFNNEADTPDNFQSRRPNTSFCFLDIRSPGLGDTAMYLCATSRVQGEQPQHFGDGTRLSIL.

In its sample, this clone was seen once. The CDR3 coding sequence is TGTGCCAGTAGTCTGCGGACGCCAGACTACGAGCAGTACTTC. It codes for CASSLRTPDYEQYF. V usage is TRBV19 and J usage is TRBJ2-5; no definite D call. The assigned J gene may be wrong: the sequence end matches TRBJ2-7 better. CDR1 is LNHDA, CDR2 SQIVND, per germline (reference sequence). The CDR3 consists of 14 residues.

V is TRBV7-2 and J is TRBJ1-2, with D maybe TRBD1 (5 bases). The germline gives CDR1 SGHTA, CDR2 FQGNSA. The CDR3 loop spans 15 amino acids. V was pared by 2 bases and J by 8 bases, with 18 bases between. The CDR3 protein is CASSLSWGRTEGYTF. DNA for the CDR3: TGTGCCAGCAGCTTAAGTTGGGGCAGAACGGAGGGCTACACCTTC.

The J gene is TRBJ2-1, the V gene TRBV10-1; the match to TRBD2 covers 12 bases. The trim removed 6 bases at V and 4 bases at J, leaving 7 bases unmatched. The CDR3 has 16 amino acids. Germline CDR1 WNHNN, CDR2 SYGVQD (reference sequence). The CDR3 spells CASSVLAGGQYNEQFF. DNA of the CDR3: TGCGCCAGCAGCGTCCTAGCGGGAGGGCAGTACAATGAGCAGTTCTTC.